The T cell receptor (beta chain) described here comes from a study of blood T cell repertoires in COVID-19. In the study overall: There were acute and convalescent COVID-19 samples, and they came from the United States, Italy and Spain. PBMCs, B-cell-depleted T cells, or T cells were the source of the cDNA or gDNA that made up the material.

CDR3 size: 12 residues. The ends were cut back, 4 bases at V and 5 bases at J, with 6 bases in the middle. CDR1 is MNHEY, CDR2 SVGEGT, per germline. As processed by the authors: Nucleated cell counts were estimated from reference gene primer amplification. This table comes from immunoSEQ multiplex PCR, and its TCRdb copy is limited to in-frame clones, with some not included. That table is the source of V, J and clone size, and D and trimming were worked out from the DNA. This sample has some 64,000 clones, with roughly 73% found just once. This clone was seen more than once but under ten times. This sequence was found in a woman in her sixties with acute or convalescent COVID-19. J is TRBJ1-5 and V is TRBV6-2 or TRBV6-3; D unresolved. Sequenced material: peripheral blood. CDR3 sequence: CASSLQYQPQHF. The CDR3, as DNA: TGTGCCAGCAGTTTACAGTATCAGCCCCAGCATTTT.